This T cell receptor (beta chain) appears in the sequencing data of a study of shared clonotypes between healthy human individuals. Study outcomes and limitations: In a handful of donors, about 5% of naive CD4 clonotypes appeared in common. Researchers found naive subsets generally carried larger estimated richness than memory subsets. Expectations were that clonotype sharing among donors would be affected by sequencing depth. Sorted-subset sequencing was shown by rarefaction to be incomplete despite large depth.

Only in-frame clones appear in the TCRdb table, and some are missing; sequencing was by immunoSEQ multiplex PCR. The table lists over a million clones, around three quarters of them singletons, with more than 0.55% in the top ten. This clone was recorded at least ten times. Its antigen is undetermined. Different DNA sequences within this sample yield the same CDR3. The material sequenced was memory CD4+ T cells from PBMCs. Subset noted: CD45RA-negative fraction. The TCR comes from a man between 18 and 35 years old in good health. Some clones in this sample may be carry-over from other donors' samples.

CDR3 sequence (DNA): TGTGCCTGGAGTTCCCGGACTAGCGGGAGATGGGGAGATACGCAGTATTTT. This gives the protein CAWSSRTSGRWGDTQYF. This chain connects TRBV30 to TRBJ2-3; the match to TRBD2 covers 13 bases. CDR1 GTSNPN and CDR2 SVGIG come from the germline V gene (reference sequence). V lost 2 bases, J lost 5 bases, and 10 bases stayed unmatched. The CDR3 has 17 amino acids.